The 14 T cell receptor beta chains in this list originate from one sample, sequenced in a study of early T cells in non-severe SARS-CoV-2 infection. TCRdb independently ran MiXCR on the 5' RACE reads; one entry per CDR3 protein. Altogether more than 20,000 distinct CDR3 sequences are present, 4% being singletons, with the ten largest covering around 1.6%. The sample was whole blood. These receptors all come from an adult who was a healthcare worker with PCR-confirmed SARS-CoV-2 infection or an uninfected control (not recorded which).

In its sample, this clonotype was seen many times. The chain is built from TRBV12-3 or TRBV12-4 and TRBJ2-4; TRBD1 aligns across 7 bases. J lost 2 bases, V lost 6 bases, and 1 base had no gene match. The CDR3 is 13 amino acids. Here the CDR3 DNA reads TGTGCCAGCAGACAGGGGCCCAAAAACATTCAGTACTTC. It yields the protein CASRQGPKNIQYF.

The sample holds a few counts of this clonotype. The J gene is TRBJ2-5, the V gene TRBV29-1; maybe TRBD1 (5 bases). Per the germline V gene, CDR1 is SQVTM and CDR2 is ANQGSEA. There are 16 residues in the CDR3. The V and J ends lost 5 bases and 2 bases respectively, with 21 bases between them. CDR3 DNA sequence: TGCAGCGTTCTCTCTAAGTGGGGCTTGCCTCAAGAGACCCAGTACTTC. Translating gives CSVLSKWGLPQETQYF.

In this sample, this clonotype turned up a few times. J is TRBJ1-2 and V is TRBV4-2, with D possibly matching TRBD1 (6 bases). CDR3 length equals 13 residues. Between the trimmed V and J ends, which lost 4 bases and 2 bases, there was a span of 8 bases. Germline loops: CDR1 LGHNA, CDR2 YNFKEQ. CDR3 sequence: CASSLQGNYGYTF. Written as DNA, the CDR3 is TGTGCCAGCAGCCTACAGGGCAACTATGGCTACACCTTC.

This clonotype has at least ten counts. This chain joins TRBV7-8 and TRBJ1-6; possibly TRBD1 for D (5 bases). CDR1 SGHVS and CDR2 FQNEAQ come from the germline V gene. The CDR3 length is 17 residues. V lost 1 base, J lost 7 bases, and 17 bases lay in between. CDR3 amino acids: CASSLGWSGTGNSPLHF. CDR3 sequence (DNA): TGTGCCAGCAGCTTAGGATGGTCTGGGACGGGGAATTCACCCCTCCACTTT.

Many counts were recorded for this clonotype. The chain couples TRBV4-3 to TRBJ2-7; D uncertain. Germline assignment: CDR1 LGHNA and CDR2 YSLEER. V gave up 1 base and J gave up 4 bases, with 14 bases separating them. This CDR3 region has 15 residues. CDR3 in amino acids: CASSQVRDGKYEQYF. CDR3 DNA sequence: TGCGCCAGCAGCCAAGTCCGTGACGGAAAATACGAGCAGTACTTC.

This clonotype came up many times. The chain uses TRBV11-2 and TRBJ1-1, with D hard to call. The germline V gene has CDR1 SGHAT and CDR2 FQNNGV. This CDR3 contains 14 residues. V was shortened by 7 bases and J by 1 base, with 13 bases between the two germline ends. The CDR3 is CASTTEWANTEAFF. In DNA, the CDR3 is TGTGCCAGCACAACCGAATGGGCGAACACTGAAGCTTTCTTT.

V gene TRBV2 combines with J gene TRBJ2-1; 10 nucleotides agree with TRBD1. Germline V gene data show CDR1 as SNHLY and CDR2 as FYNNEI. J lost 12 bases, V lost 11 bases, and 13 bases had no gene match. The CDR3 length is 13 residues. CDR3 in DNA: TGTGCCGGAGCCCGGGACAGGGGAAGAGGGCAGTTCTTC. This translates into CAGARDRGRGQFF.

This clonotype was recorded at least ten times. V is TRBV6-2 or TRBV6-3 and J is TRBJ1-1, with unresolved D. The germline gives CDR1 MNHEY, CDR2 SVGEGT. CDR3 length: 16 residues. The ends were cut back, 5 bases at V and 4 bases at J, with 20 bases in the middle. The CDR3: CASSPGRADRGTEAFF. As DNA, the CDR3 is TGTGCCAGCAGTCCTGGGCGAGCAGACCGGGGCACTGAAGCTTTCTTT.

This clonotype has at least ten counts. J is TRBJ2-7 and V is TRBV5-1; possible D gene TRBD1, 6 bases. CDR1 is SGHRS, CDR2 YFSETQ, per germline. V was clipped by 6 bases and J by 7 bases, with 20 bases between them. This CDR3 comprises 14 residues. In nucleotides, the CDR3 is TGCGCCAGCACCTATGAGGGACAAATCGGGGAGCAGTACTTC. Amino acids: CASTYEGQIGEQYF.

This clonotype was picked up many times. The chain employs TRBV11-2 and TRBJ2-2; D not resolved. The CDR3 is 12 amino acids. Deletions cut 11 bases from V and 6 bases from J, with 13 bases between. Germline V CDR1 and CDR2: SGHAT, FQNNGV. CDR3 bases: TGTGCCGGTACGGAGTGGTCCGGGGAGCTGTTTTTT. Residues: CAGTEWSGELFF.

This clonotype was recorded at least ten times. The rearrangement joins TRBV3-1 to TRBJ2-7, with D unresolved. There are 12 residues in the CDR3. V was trimmed by 5 bases and J by 5 bases, leaving 10 bases between them. Germline CDR1 is LGHDT and CDR2 is YNNKEL (reference sequence). CDR3 amino acids: CASSGPVNEQYF. The CDR3 DNA reads TGTGCCAGCAGCGGTCCGGTGAACGAGCAGTACTTC.

The genes are TRBV7-2 and TRBJ2-7, with a weak D call TRBD2 (5 bases). Germline V gene lookup returns CDR1 SGHTA and CDR2 FQGNSA. Deletions cut 2 bases from V and 0 bases from J, with 17 bases between. This CDR3 spans 17 amino acids. As DNA, the CDR3 is TGTGCCAGCAGCTTAAAAGGAGGTGGCGTTACCTCCTACGAGCAGTACTTC. Its protein is CASSLKGGGVTSYEQYF.

This clonotype came up many times. The chain recombines TRBV3-1 with TRBJ1-2; possible D gene TRBD1, 5 bases. Trimming took 3 bases from V and 7 from J, leaving 15 bases between them. This CDR3 has 14 amino acids. Germline-derived CDR1 and CDR2 are LGHDT and YNNKEL (reference sequence). CDR3 protein: CASSQGVISAGYTF. CDR3 nucleotides: TGTGCCAGCAGCCAGGGGGTTATCTCGGCTGGCTACACCTTC.

This clonotype is medium-sized (0.01 to 0.1%) in the sample. Here the CDR3 DNA reads TGTGCCAGCTCACCATTAGGACAGGGGGCTTTCTCGGGCACTGAAGCTTTCTTT. This gives the protein CASSPLGQGAFSGTEAFF. J is TRBJ1-1 and V is TRBV18; 11 positions match TRBD1. The CDR3 loop spans 18 amino acids. Per germline, CDR1 KGHSH and CDR2 LQKENI. V lost 2 bases to trimming and J lost 4 bases; unmatched junction nucleotides: 12.